A single sample gave rise to the 11 T cell receptor beta chains below, sequenced in a study of T cell repertoires in ileal Crohn's disease. Time point reported: proximal margin of the surgical specimen (macroscopically non-inflamed). Data came from immunoSEQ multiplex PCR; TCRdb stores just in-frame clones and leaves some out. The sample consists of approximately 3,200 clones, more than 75% of them appearing once. The sample was ileal tissue. These receptors came from an adult with Crohn's disease.

V usage is TRBV7-8 and J usage is TRBJ1-4; D is undetermined. The germline gives CDR1 SGHVS, CDR2 FQNEAQ. V lost 5 bases to trimming and J lost 0 bases, with 16 bases between them. The CDR3 has 17 amino acids. The DNA for the CDR3 is TGTGCCAGCAGCCCCGACACGGGAGGCGCAACTAATGAAAAACTGTTTTTT. Amino acids: CASSPDTGGATNEKLFF.

This chain joins TRBV6-6 and TRBJ1-4; D possibly corresponds to TRBD1 (5 bases). Per germline, CDR1 MNHNY and CDR2 SVGAGI (reference sequence). The V end lost 10 bases, the J end lost 5 bases, and 11 bases lay between the germline ends. This CDR3 has 12 residues. CDR3 sequence (DNA): TGTGCCACGTCCGGGGCGAATGAAAAACTGTTTTTT. Protein: CATSGANEKLFF.

The rearrangement links TRBV5-1 to TRBJ1-3; D not certain. Germline V lookup: CDR1 SGHRS, CDR2 YFSETQ. This CDR3 is 17 amino acids long. V lost 4 bases to trimming and J lost 0 bases, with 17 bases between them. CDR3 amino acids: CASSPDLAVASGNTIYF. CDR3 DNA sequence: TGCGCCAGCAGCCCGGACCTGGCGGTGGCCTCTGGAAACACCATATATTTT.

The chain links TRBV18 to TRBJ1-4; a weak D match, TRBD1 (5 bases). This CDR3 spans 13 amino acids. CDR1 is KGHSH and CDR2 is LQKENI in the germline V gene. V was pared by 6 bases and J by 8 bases, with 13 bases between. CDR3 sequence: CASSAGRKEKLFF. The DNA for the CDR3 is TGTGCCAGCTCGGCAGGGCGGAAGGAAAAACTGTTTTTT.

This clone has only a few counts. The J gene is TRBJ2-2, the V gene TRBV11-3, with D perhaps being TRBD1 or TRBD2 (6 bases each). This CDR3 contains 15 residues. V gave up 2 bases and J gave up 7 bases, with 14 bases separating them. CDR1 and CDR2 from the germline V gene are SGHNT and YENEEA. This CDR3 reads CASSLRGRRSGELFF. In DNA, the CDR3 is TGTGCCAGCAGCTTACGGGGGCGGCGAAGCGGGGAGCTGTTTTTT.

The genes are TRBV5-1 and TRBJ2-1, with 8 bases identical to TRBD2. In germline, CDR1 is SGHRS, CDR2 YFSETQ. The CDR3 totals 16 residues. V lost 1 base, J lost 4 bases, and 7 bases stayed unmatched. The CDR3 here is CASSLLLADVYNEQFF. The CDR3 DNA reads as TGCGCCAGCAGCTTGTTACTAGCGGACGTATACAATGAGCAGTTCTTC.

The CDR3 spells CASRGPGQGAETQYF. The DNA for the CDR3 is TGTGCCAGCAGGGGTCCCGGACAGGGGGCAGAGACCCAGTACTTC. The chain recombines TRBV6-6 with TRBJ2-5; 11 bases line up with TRBD1. Per the germline V gene, CDR1 is MNHNY and CDR2 is SVGAGI (reference sequence). The CDR3 spans 15 residues. The V gene end was trimmed by 6 bases and the J gene end by 4 bases; junction bases not matched to a gene: 7.

The rearrangement links TRBV6-5 to TRBJ1-2, with 8 bases lining up with TRBD1. Germline trimming cut 5 bases from V and 0 bases from J; bases unmatched to any gene: 5. The germline V gene has CDR1 MNHEY and CDR2 SVGAGI. There are 15 residues in the CDR3. The CDR3 here is CASSTGTGSNYGYTF. The CDR3 DNA reads as TGTGCCAGCAGTACCGGGACAGGTTCTAACTATGGCTACACCTTC.

This chain connects TRBV5-1 to TRBJ2-7; possibly TRBD1 for D (5 bases). This CDR3 has 15 amino acids. V shed 0 bases and J shed 5 bases, with 15 bases lying between them. Germline V CDR1 and CDR2: SGHRS, YFSETQ. CDR3 protein: CASSLGQTLKDEQYF. The CDR3, as DNA: TGCGCCAGCAGCTTGGGACAGACCCTCAAGGACGAGCAGTACTTC. The whole variable domain, remainder taken from reference TRBV5-1 and TRBJ2-7, is KAGVTQTPRYLIKTRGQQVTLSCSPISGHRSVSWYQQTPGQGLQFLFEYFSETQRNKGNFPGRFSGRQFSNSRSEMNVSTLELGDSALYLCASSLGQTLKDEQYFGPGTRLTVT.

CDR3 sequence: CASSPRPDISYNSPLHF. The DNA for the CDR3 is TGTGCCAGCAGCCCTCGCCCGGATATCTCCTATAATTCACCCCTCCACTTT. J is TRBJ1-6 and V is TRBV9; unclear D gene. V was shortened by 4 bases and J by 0 bases, with 14 bases between the two germline ends. The CDR3 consists of 17 residues. Per germline, CDR1 SGDLS and CDR2 YYNGEE.

The table lists this clone with a count of one. The chain carries TRBV6-1 and TRBJ2-3; 8 bases map to TRBD1. This CDR3 has 13 amino acids. The germline CDR1 and CDR2 sequences are MNHNS and SASEGT. J was trimmed by 1 base and V by 7 bases; bases with no gene match: 1. The CDR3: CASKTGGTDTQYF. Here the CDR3 DNA reads TGTGCCAGCAAGACAGGGGGCACAGATACGCAGTATTTT.